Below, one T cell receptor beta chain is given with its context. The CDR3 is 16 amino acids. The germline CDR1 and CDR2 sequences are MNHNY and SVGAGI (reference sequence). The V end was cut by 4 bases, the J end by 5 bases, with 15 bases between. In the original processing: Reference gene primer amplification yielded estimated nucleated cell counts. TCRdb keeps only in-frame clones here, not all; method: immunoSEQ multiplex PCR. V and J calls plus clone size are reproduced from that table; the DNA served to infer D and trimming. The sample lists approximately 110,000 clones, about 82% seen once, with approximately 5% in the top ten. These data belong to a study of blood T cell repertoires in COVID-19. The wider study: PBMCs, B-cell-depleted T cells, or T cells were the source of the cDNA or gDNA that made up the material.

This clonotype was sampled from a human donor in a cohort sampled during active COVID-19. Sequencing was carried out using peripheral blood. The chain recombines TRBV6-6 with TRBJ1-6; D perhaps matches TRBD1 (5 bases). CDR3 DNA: TGTGCCAGCAGTTTGGAAACAGGATCGGATAATTCACCCCTCCACTTT. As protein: CASSLETGSDNSPLHF.